This record concerns one T cell receptor beta chain sequence. Clones were read by immunoSEQ multiplex PCR, and TCRdb kept only the in-frame ones, dropping some. The data contain tens of thousands of clones, 88% of them singletons. These data belong to a study of OX40 agonist ivuxolimab in advanced cancers. Study context: The dose-escalation group included hepatocellular carcinoma, melanoma, renal cell carcinoma and head and neck cancer.

Patients had blood sampled at baseline and again on cycle 4 day 1 and cycle 7 day 1. The length of the CDR3 is 14 residues. V lost 1 base, J lost 10 bases, and 4 bases stayed unmatched. CDR1 and CDR2 from the germline V gene are SNHLY and FYNNEI. V is TRBV2 and J is TRBJ1-6, with 7 positions matching TRBD1. This specimen consisted of CD4+ or CD8+ T cells sorted from blood, obtained in a trial of the OX40 agonist ivuxolimab. The origin of this receptor is an adult with an advanced solid tumor such as melanoma, head and neck, liver or kidney cancer. CDR3 coding DNA: TGTGCCAGCAGTGAAGAGGGGGCTCGGTCACCCCTCCACTTT. Translation gives CASSEEGARSPLHF.